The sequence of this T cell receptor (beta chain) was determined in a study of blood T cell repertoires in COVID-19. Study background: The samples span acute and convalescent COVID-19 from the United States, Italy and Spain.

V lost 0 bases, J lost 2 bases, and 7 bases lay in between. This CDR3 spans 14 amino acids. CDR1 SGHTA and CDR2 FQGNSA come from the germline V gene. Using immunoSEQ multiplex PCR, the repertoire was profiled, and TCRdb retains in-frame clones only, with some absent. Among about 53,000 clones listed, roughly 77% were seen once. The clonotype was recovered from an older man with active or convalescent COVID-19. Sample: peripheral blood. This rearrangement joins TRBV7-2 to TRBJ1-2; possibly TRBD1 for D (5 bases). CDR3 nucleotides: TGTGCCAGCAGCTTAGCGGCAGGGAACTATGGCTACACCTTC. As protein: CASSLAAGNYGYTF.